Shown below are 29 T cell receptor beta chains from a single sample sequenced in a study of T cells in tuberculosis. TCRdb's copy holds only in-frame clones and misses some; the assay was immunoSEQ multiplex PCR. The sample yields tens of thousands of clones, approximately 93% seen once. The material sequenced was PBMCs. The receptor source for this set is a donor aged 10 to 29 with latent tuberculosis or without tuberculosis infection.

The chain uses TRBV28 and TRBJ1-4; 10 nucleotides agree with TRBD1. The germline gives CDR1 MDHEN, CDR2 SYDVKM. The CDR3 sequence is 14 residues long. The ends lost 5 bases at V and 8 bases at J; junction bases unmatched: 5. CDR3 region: CASSRGGQGEKLFF. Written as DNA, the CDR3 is TGTGCCAGCAGTAGAGGGGGACAGGGGGAAAAACTGTTTTTT.

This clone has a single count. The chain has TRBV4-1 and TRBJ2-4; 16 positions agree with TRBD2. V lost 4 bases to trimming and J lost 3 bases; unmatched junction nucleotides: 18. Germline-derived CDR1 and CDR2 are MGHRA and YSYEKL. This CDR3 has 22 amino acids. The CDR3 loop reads CASSRVIGTSGGAMLGKNIQYF. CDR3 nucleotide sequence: TGCGCCAGCAGCCGAGTAATTGGGACTAGCGGGGGGGCGATGTTGGGCAAAAACATTCAGTACTTC.

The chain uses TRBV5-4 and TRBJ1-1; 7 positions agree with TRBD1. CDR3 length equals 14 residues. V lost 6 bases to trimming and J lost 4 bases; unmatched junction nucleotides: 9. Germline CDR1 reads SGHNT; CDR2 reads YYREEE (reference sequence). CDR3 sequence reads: CASKLDRAGTEAFF. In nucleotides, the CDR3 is TGTGCCAGCAAACTCGACAGGGCGGGCACTGAAGCTTTCTTT.

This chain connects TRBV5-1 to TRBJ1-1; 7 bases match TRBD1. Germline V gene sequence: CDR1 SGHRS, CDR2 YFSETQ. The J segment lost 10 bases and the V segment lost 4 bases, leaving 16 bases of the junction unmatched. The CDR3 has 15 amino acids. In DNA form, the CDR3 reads TGCGCCAGCAGCCAGCCATTGACAGGGAGGCGCGTAGCTTTCTTT. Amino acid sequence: CASSQPLTGRRVAFF. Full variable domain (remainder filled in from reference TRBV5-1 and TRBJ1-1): KAGVTQTPRYLIKTRGQQVTLSCSPISGHRSVSWYQQTPGQGLQFLFEYFSETQRNKGNFPGRFSGRQFSNSRSEMNVSTLELGDSALYLCASSQPLTGRRVAFFGQGTRLTVV.

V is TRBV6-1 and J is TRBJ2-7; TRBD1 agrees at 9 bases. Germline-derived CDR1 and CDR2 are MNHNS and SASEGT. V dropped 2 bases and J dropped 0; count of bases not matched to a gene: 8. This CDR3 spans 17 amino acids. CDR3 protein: CASSESVGDRDSYEQYF. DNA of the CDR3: TGTGCCAGCAGTGAAAGCGTCGGGGACAGGGACTCCTACGAGCAGTACTTC.

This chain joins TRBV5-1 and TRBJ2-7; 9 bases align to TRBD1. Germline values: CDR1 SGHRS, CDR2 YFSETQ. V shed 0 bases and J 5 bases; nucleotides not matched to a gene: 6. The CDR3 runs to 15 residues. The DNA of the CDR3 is TGCGCCAGCAGCTTGGAACAGGGGGCGGGAAACGAGCAGTACTTC. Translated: CASSLEQGAGNEQYF.

CDR3 DNA: TGCGCCAGCAGCTTAACGGACAGGGCCGCAGATACGCAGTATTTT. Encoded protein: CASSLTDRAADTQYF. The chain joins TRBV5-1 to TRBJ2-3; 8 bases are a match to TRBD1. V lost 2 bases to trimming and J lost 4 bases; unmatched junction nucleotides: 6. Germline V CDR1 and CDR2: SGHRS, YFSETQ. This CDR3 is 15 amino acids long.

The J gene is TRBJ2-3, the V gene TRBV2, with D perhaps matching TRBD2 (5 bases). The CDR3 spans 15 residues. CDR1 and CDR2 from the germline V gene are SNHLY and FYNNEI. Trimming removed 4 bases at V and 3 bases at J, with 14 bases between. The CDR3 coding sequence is TGTGCCAGCAGTGTCGAGGGAAAGAGGACAGATACGCAGTATTTT. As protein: CASSVEGKRTDTQYF.

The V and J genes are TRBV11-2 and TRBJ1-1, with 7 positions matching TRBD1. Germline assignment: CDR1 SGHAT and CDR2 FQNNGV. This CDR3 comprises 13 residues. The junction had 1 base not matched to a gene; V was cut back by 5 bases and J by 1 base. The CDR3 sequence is CASSPGGNTEAFF. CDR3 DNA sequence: TGTGCCAGCAGCCCAGGGGGGAACACTGAAGCTTTCTTT. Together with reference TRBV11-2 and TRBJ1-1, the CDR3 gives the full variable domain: EAGVAQSPRYKIIEKRQSVAFWCNPISGHATLYWYQQILGQGPKLLIQFQNNGVVDDSQLPKDRFSAERLKGVDSTLKIQPAKLEDSAVYLCASSPGGNTEAFFGQGTRLTVV.

Written as DNA, the CDR3 is TGTGCCAGCAGCTCAAATATGGGGACAGGGTTGAACGAGCAGTACTTC. As protein: CASSSNMGTGLNEQYF. V and J are TRBV7-6 and TRBJ2-7; the match to TRBD1 covers 9 bases. This CDR3 has 16 amino acids. Trimming at V came to 4 bases and at J to 5 bases, leaving 12 bases not matched to a gene. Germline CDR1 is SGHVS and CDR2 is FNYEAQ.

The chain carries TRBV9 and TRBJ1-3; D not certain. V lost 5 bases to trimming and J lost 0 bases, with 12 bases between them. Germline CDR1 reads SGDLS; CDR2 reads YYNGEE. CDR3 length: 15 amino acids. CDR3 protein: CASSHSGGSGNTIYF. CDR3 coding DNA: TGTGCCAGCAGTCACAGCGGAGGCTCTGGAAACACCATATATTTT.

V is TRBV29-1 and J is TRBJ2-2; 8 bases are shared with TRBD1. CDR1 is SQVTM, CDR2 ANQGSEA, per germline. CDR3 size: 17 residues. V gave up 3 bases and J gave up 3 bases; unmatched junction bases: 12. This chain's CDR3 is CSVEGVTGESYTGELFF. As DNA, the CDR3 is TGCAGCGTTGAGGGCGTGACAGGGGAGTCGTACACCGGGGAGCTGTTTTTT.

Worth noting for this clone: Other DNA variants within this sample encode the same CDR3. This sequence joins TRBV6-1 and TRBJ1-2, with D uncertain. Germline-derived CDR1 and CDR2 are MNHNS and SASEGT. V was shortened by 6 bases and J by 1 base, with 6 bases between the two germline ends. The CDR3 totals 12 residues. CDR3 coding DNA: TGTGCCAGCAGCCGGGTTAACTATGGCTACACCTTC. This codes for CASSRVNYGYTF.

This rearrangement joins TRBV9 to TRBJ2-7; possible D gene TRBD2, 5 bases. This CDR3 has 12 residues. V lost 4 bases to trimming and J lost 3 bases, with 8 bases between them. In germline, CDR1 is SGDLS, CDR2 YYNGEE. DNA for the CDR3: TGTGCCAGCAGCTCAGACTACTACGAGCAGTACTTC. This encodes CASSSDYYEQYF.

The CDR3 nucleotides read TGTGCCAGCAGTTACGGAGACAGGGGAGGATCACCCCTCCACTTT. It specifies CASSYGDRGGSPLHF. J is TRBJ1-6 and V is TRBV6-5, with TRBD1 matching 8 bases. Germline V lookup: CDR1 MNHEY, CDR2 SVGAGI. J lost 10 bases, V lost 2 bases, and 7 bases had no gene match. This CDR3 has 15 residues.

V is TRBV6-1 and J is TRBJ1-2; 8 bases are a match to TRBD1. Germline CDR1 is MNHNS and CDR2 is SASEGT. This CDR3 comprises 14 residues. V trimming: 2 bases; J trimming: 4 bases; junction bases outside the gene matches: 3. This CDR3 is CASSEQGATYGYTF. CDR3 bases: TGTGCCAGCAGTGAACAGGGGGCTACCTATGGCTACACCTTC.

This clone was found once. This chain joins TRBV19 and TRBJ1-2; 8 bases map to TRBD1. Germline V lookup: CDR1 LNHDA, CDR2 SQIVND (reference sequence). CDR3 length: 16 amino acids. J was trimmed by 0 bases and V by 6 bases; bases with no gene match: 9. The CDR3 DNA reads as TGTGCCAGTAGAGGGGACAGGATTTTGGCTAACTATGGCTACACCTTC. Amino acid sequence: CASRGDRILANYGYTF. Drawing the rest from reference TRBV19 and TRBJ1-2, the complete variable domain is DGGITQSPKYLFRKEGQNVTLSCEQNLNHDAMYWYRQDPGQGLRLIYYSQIVNDFQKGDIAEGYSVSREKKESFPLTVTSAQKNPTAFYLCASRGDRILANYGYTFGSGTRLTVV.

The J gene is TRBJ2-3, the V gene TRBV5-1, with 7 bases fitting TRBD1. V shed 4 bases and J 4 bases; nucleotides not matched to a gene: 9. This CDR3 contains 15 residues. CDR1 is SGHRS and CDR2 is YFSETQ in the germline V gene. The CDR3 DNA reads TGCGCCAGCAGCCCCCCATCAACAGGGGCAGATACGCAGTATTTT. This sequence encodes CASSPPSTGADTQYF.

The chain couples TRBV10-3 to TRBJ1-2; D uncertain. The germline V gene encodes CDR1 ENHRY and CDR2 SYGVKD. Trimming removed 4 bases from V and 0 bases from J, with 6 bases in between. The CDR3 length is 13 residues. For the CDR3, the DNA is TGTGCCATCAGTGGCTTAGCTAACTATGGCTACACCTTC. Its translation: CAISGLANYGYTF.

CDR3 coding DNA: TGTGCCAGCAGCTTAATTGACAGCTCCTACGAGCAGTACTTC. It specifies CASSLIDSSYEQYF. The chain couples TRBV13 to TRBJ2-7; D is perhaps TRBD1 (5 bases). Trimming pared 2 bases from V and 0 bases from J, leaving 8 bases between. CDR1 is PRHDT, CDR2 FYEKMQ, per germline (reference sequence). The CDR3 length is 14 residues.

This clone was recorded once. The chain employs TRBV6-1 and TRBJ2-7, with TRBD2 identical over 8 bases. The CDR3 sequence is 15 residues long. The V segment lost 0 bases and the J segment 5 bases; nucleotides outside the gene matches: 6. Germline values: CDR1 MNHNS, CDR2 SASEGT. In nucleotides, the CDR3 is TGTGCCAGCAGTGAAGCGGGTAGCGGGGTCCACGAGCAGTACTTC. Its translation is CASSEAGSGVHEQYF.

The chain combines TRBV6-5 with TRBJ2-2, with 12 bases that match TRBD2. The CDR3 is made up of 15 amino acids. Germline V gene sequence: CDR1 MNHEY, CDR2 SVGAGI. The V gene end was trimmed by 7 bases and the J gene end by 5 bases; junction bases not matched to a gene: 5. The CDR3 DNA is TGTGCCAGCACTAGCGGGGGGGTTAAAACCGGGGAGCTGTTTTTT. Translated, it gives CASTSGGVKTGELFF.

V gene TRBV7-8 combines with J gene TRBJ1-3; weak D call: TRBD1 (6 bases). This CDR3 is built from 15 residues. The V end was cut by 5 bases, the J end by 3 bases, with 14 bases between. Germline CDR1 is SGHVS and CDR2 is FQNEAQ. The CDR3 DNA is TGTGCCAGCAGCGGACGGACAGTGCTTGGAAACACCATATATTTT. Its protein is CASSGRTVLGNTIYF.

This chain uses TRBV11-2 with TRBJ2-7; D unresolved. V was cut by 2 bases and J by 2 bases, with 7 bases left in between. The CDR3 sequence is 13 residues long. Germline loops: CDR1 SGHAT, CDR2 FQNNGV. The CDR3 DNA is TGTGCCAGCAGCTTAATCGAGGCCTACGAGCAGTACTTC. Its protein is CASSLIEAYEQYF.

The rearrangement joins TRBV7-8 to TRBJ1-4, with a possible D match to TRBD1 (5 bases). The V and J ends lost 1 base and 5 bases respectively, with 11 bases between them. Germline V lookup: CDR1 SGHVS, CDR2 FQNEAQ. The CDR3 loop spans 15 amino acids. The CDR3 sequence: CASSLVNRQNEKLFF. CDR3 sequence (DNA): TGTGCCAGCAGCTTAGTTAACAGACAGAATGAAAAACTGTTTTTT.

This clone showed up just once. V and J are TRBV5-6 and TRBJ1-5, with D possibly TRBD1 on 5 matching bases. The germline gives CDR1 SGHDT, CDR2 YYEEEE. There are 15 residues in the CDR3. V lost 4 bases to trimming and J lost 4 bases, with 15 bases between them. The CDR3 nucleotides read TGTGCCAGCAGCCCTTGGGTCGGGGGTAATCAGCCCCAGCATTTT. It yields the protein CASSPWVGGNQPQHF.

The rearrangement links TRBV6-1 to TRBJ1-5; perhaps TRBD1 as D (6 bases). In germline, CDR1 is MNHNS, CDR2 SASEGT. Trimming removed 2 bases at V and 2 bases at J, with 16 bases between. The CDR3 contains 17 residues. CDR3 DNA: TGTGCCAGCAGTGAACAAGGACAGATCGGTGGCAATCAGCCCCAGCATTTT. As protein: CASSEQGQIGGNQPQHF.

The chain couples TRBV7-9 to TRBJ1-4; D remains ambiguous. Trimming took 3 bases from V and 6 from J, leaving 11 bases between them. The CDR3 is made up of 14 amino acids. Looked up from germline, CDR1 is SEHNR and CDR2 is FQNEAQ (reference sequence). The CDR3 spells CASSLRVGDEKLFF. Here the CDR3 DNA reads TGTGCCAGCAGCTTGCGGGTTGGTGATGAAAAACTGTTTTTT. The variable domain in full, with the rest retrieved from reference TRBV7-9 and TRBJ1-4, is DTGVSQNPRHKITKRGQNVTFRCDPISEHNRLYWYRQTLGQGPEFLTYFQNEAQLEKSRLLSDRFSAERPKGSFSTLEIQRTEQGDSAMYLCASSLRVGDEKLFFGSGTQLSVL.

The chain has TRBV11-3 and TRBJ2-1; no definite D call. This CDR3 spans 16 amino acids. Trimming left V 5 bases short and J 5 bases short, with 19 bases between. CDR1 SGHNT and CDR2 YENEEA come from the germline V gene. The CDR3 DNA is TGTGCCAGCAGCCTACAATTCCGAGGCCTAAACAATGAGCAGTTCTTC. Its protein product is CASSLQFRGLNNEQFF.